The 29 T cell receptor beta chains in this list originate from one sample, sequenced in a study of CD8+CD57+ T cells in acquired aplastic anemia. TCR beta VDJ and CDR3 were profiled, and genomic DNA was the template. MiXCR, applied by TCRdb to the reads, yields one record per CDR3 protein. The table lists 100,000 to 120,000 distinct CDR3 sequences, 50% to 65% of them singletons. The sequenced material came from sorted CD4+, CD8+, or CD8+CD57+ T cells (not recorded which) from PBMCs. The receptors come from a human donor in good health, serving as a control.

This clonotype was found many times. The chain is built from TRBV4-1 and TRBJ2-5; D call uncertain. Trimming left V 2 bases short and J 0 bases short, with 7 bases between. Germline CDR1 MGHRA, CDR2 YSYEKL. The CDR3 spans 14 residues. The CDR3 nucleotides read TGCGCCAGCAGCCAACTCTCGTACCAAGAGACCCAGTACTTC. It yields the protein CASSQLSYQETQYF.

The genes are TRBV2 and TRBJ2-7; no clear D. Deletions cut 6 bases from V and 0 bases from J, with 15 bases between. Germline V gives CDR1 SNHLY, CDR2 FYNNEI. CDR3 length: 15 residues. In nucleotides, the CDR3 is TGTGCCAGCAGCCCGCTAACATCATCCTCCTACGAGCAGTACTTC. It yields the protein CASSPLTSSSYEQYF.

Remarks on this clonotype: A much larger clone differs by one base, so this may be a read error. This sequence joins TRBV6-5 and TRBJ2-3, with 8 bases aligning to TRBD1. This CDR3 contains 14 residues. Germline V gene lookup returns CDR1 MNHEY and CDR2 SVGAGI. CDR3 DNA sequence: TGTGCCGGCAGTTTACAGGGGGAAGGAGATACGCAGTATTTT. Its protein is CAGSLQGEGDTQYF.

There are a few counts of this clonotype. The rearrangement uses TRBV25-1 and TRBJ2-1; D is possibly TRBD1 (6 bases). Trimming cost V 5 bases and J 1 base, with 18 bases left between them. Germline V lookup: CDR1 MGHDK, CDR2 SYGVNS. The CDR3 consists of 17 residues. CDR3: CASSPGSGGASYNEQFF. In DNA, the CDR3 is TGTGCCAGCAGTCCAGGGTCTGGGGGCGCTTCCTACAATGAGCAGTTCTTC.

The chain recombines TRBV24-1 with TRBJ1-5; D gene unclear. Germline values: CDR1 KGHDR, CDR2 SFDVKD. V gave up 5 bases and J gave up 5 bases, with 9 bases separating them. The CDR3 is 13 amino acids. CDR3 loop: CATSAASDQPQHF. Written as DNA, the CDR3 is TGTGCCACCAGTGCCGCGTCAGATCAGCCCCAGCATTTT.

CDR3 in DNA: TGTGCCACCAAGGGACACGCTAACTATGGCTACACCTTC. Protein: CATKGHANYGYTF. The gene calls are TRBV24-1 and TRBJ1-2; TRBD1 might be the D (6 bases). The CDR3 is made up of 13 amino acids. Between the trimmed V and J ends, which lost 8 bases and 0 bases, there was a span of 9 bases. CDR1 KGHDR and CDR2 SFDVKD come from the germline V gene.

This clonotype was seen at least ten times. The chain uses TRBV9 and TRBJ2-1; perhaps TRBD1 as D (5 bases). The CDR3 runs to 14 residues. Germline values: CDR1 SGDLS, CDR2 YYNGEE. V lost 0 bases and J lost 5, with 9 bases in between. The DNA of the CDR3 is TGTGCCAGCAGCGTAGAGGGGCCAGACAATGAGCAGTTCTTC. Encoded protein: CASSVEGPDNEQFF.

The CDR3 spells CASSRTGSTDTQYF. The CDR3 nucleotides read TGCGCCAGCAGTCGGACGGGAAGCACAGATACGCAGTATTTT. The V call is TRBV10-1, the J call TRBJ2-3; tentatively, D is TRBD2 (5 bases). This CDR3 comprises 14 residues. CDR1 and CDR2 (germline): WNHNN, SYGVQD (reference sequence). V shed 5 bases and J shed 0 bases, with 9 bases lying between them.

The chain employs TRBV7-2 and TRBJ1-5; 8 bases are shared with TRBD1. V dropped 10 bases and J dropped 6; count of bases not matched to a gene: 8. The CDR3 has 13 residues. Germline values: CDR1 SGHTA, CDR2 FQGNSA. The CDR3 bases are TGTGCCACTGGGACAGGCCTTCTTCAGCCCCAGCATTTT. Protein: CATGTGLLQPQHF.

This chain links TRBV24-1 with TRBJ1-1; tentative D call: TRBD1 (5 bases). Trimming cost V 5 bases and J 0 bases, with 6 bases left between them. The length of the CDR3 is 13 residues. The germline V gene encodes CDR1 KGHDR and CDR2 SFDVKD. This chain's CDR3 is CATSAGVNTEAFF. The CDR3, as DNA: TGTGCCACCAGTGCGGGGGTGAACACTGAAGCTTTCTTT.

The gene calls are TRBV5-1 and TRBJ2-7; 7 bases are a match to TRBD2. Germline CDR1 SGHRS, CDR2 YFSETQ. There are 16 residues in the CDR3. V trimming: 4 bases; J trimming: 0 bases; junction bases outside the gene matches: 10. Written as DNA, the CDR3 is TGCGCCAGCAGCGCCACGGGACTAACAAACTCCTACGAGCAGTACTTC. Translated, it gives CASSATGLTNSYEQYF.

This clonotype was picked up many times. The V call is TRBV19, the J call TRBJ2-1; unclear D gene. Germline CDR1 and CDR2: LNHDA and SQIVND (reference sequence). Between the trimmed V and J ends, which lost 3 bases and 5 bases, there was a span of 5 bases. This CDR3 spans 12 amino acids. The CDR3 here is CASSMPNNEQFF. Here the CDR3 DNA reads TGTGCCAGTAGTATGCCTAACAATGAGCAGTTCTTC.

This clonotype came up a few times. CDR3 residues: CATSSRTGEDTQYF. Here the CDR3 DNA reads TGTGCCACCAGCAGCCGGACAGGGGAAGATACGCAGTATTTT. The V and J genes are TRBV15 and TRBJ2-3, with TRBD1 matching over 9 bases. This CDR3 comprises 14 residues. V shed 3 bases, J shed 5 bases, and the junction held 3 bases outside the gene matches. The germline V gene encodes CDR1 LNHNV and CDR2 YYDKDF (reference sequence).

The chain couples TRBV4-1 to TRBJ1-2; D is unclear. The CDR3 totals 13 residues. Germline V lookup: CDR1 MGHRA, CDR2 YSYEKL. V was trimmed by 4 bases and J by 5 bases, leaving 11 bases between them. The CDR3 nucleotides are TGCGCCAGCAGCCCCCAGGATTTTTATGGCTACACCTTC. Its protein product is CASSPQDFYGYTF.

This clonotype was seen repeatedly, ten times or more. The chain recombines TRBV6-1 with TRBJ1-6; the D is unclear. V lost 6 bases, J lost 5 bases, and 2 bases lay in between. The CDR3 consists of 11 residues. Per germline, CDR1 MNHNS and CDR2 SASEGT. The CDR3 spells CASRDNSPLHF. The CDR3 DNA sequence: TGTGCCAGCAGGGATAATTCACCCCTCCACTTT.

J is TRBJ2-7 and V is TRBV2, with TRBD1 matching 10 bases. This CDR3 is built from 14 residues. The germline V gene encodes CDR1 SNHLY and CDR2 FYNNEI. V lost 8 bases to trimming and J lost 4 bases; unmatched junction nucleotides: 8. The CDR3 here is CASLAGTGEYEQYF. The CDR3, as DNA: TGTGCCAGCCTAGCCGGGACAGGGGAATACGAGCAGTACTTC.

This sequence joins TRBV10-3 and TRBJ1-3; 7 bases map to TRBD1. This CDR3 region has 14 residues. With V trimmed by 5 bases and J by 4 bases, 5 bases remained unmatched. Germline V CDR1 and CDR2: ENHRY, SYGVKD. CDR3 sequence reads: CAISQQGTGNTIYF. The CDR3 coding sequence is TGTGCCATCAGTCAACAGGGGACAGGAAACACCATATATTTT.

The gene calls are TRBV20-1 and TRBJ2-1, with 10 bases identical to TRBD2. Germline-derived CDR1 and CDR2 are DFQATT and SNEGSKA (reference sequence). J was trimmed by 7 bases and V by 3 bases; bases with no gene match: 6. This CDR3 is 14 amino acids long. CDR3: CSASQRGGFNEQFF. CDR3 DNA sequence: TGCAGTGCTAGCCAGCGGGGGGGCTTTAATGAGCAGTTCTTC.

This clonotype was picked up many times. The chain couples TRBV25-1 to TRBJ1-6; 9 bases map to TRBD1. CDR3 length: 19 residues. After removal of 0 bases from V and 4 bases from J, the junction contained 10 bases not matched to a gene. Germline CDR1 is MGHDK and CDR2 is SYGVNS. The chain's CDR3 is CASSEYPEQGADYNSPLHF. The CDR3, as DNA: TGTGCCAGCAGTGAATATCCGGAACAGGGGGCGGATTATAATTCACCCCTCCACTTT.

CDR3 residues: CSVFGQGFYGYTF. Written as DNA, the CDR3 is TGCAGCGTTTTCGGACAGGGTTTCTATGGCTACACCTTC. The chain joins TRBV29-1 to TRBJ1-2; 8 bases are a match to TRBD1. The CDR3 loop spans 13 amino acids. The germline gives CDR1 SQVTM, CDR2 ANQGSEA. Trimming at V came to 5 bases and at J to 4 bases, leaving 6 bases not matched to a gene.

This clonotype was picked up a small number of times. A much larger clone sits a single nucleotide away, making a read error possible. The V gene is TRBV5-1, the J gene TRBJ2-7; 9 bases line up with TRBD1. There are 14 residues in the CDR3. After removal of 4 bases from V and 6 bases from J, the junction contained 8 bases not matched to a gene. CDR1 SGHRS and CDR2 YFSETQ come from the germline V gene. The CDR3 is CASSSPGTGSEQYF. The CDR3 DNA follows: TGCGCCAGCAGCAGTCCCGGGACAGGGAGCGAGCAGTACTTC.

This clonotype was counted at least ten times. The chain has TRBV4-1 and TRBJ2-5; D is ambiguous. The CDR3 is made up of 11 amino acids. V lost 5 bases to trimming and J lost 10 bases, with 11 bases between them. CDR1 is MGHRA and CDR2 is YSYEKL in the germline V gene. The CDR3 reads CASSADRIQYF. The DNA of the CDR3 is TGCGCCAGCAGCGCAGATAGGATCCAGTACTTC.

The V gene is TRBV19, the J gene TRBJ1-1; D is perhaps TRBD1 (6 bases). Germline CDR1 and CDR2: LNHDA and SQIVND (reference sequence). The CDR3 length is 15 residues. V lost 8 bases and J 6 bases, leaving 22 bases between the germline ends. The CDR3 spells CASSATGRIWAEAFF. As DNA, the CDR3 is TGTGCCAGTTCAGCGACAGGTAGAATTTGGGCTGAAGCTTTCTTT.

The rearrangement links TRBV6-2 or TRBV6-3 to TRBJ2-1; 7 nucleotides align to TRBD1. From germline, CDR1 is MNHEY and CDR2 SVGEGT. The CDR3 has 16 amino acids. Trimming removed 4 bases from V and 9 bases from J; junction bases left unmatched: 15. CDR3 coding DNA: TGTGCCAGCAGTTTGGTTACAGGGGTCGATCTCGGTGAGCAGTTCTTC. Translation: CASSLVTGVDLGEQFF.

This rearrangement joins TRBV20-1 to TRBJ1-5; 10 positions agree with TRBD1. Germline V gene sequence: CDR1 DFQATT, CDR2 SNEGSKA (reference sequence). The J segment lost 5 bases and the V segment lost 1 base, leaving 2 bases of the junction unmatched. CDR3 length: 14 amino acids. The DNA of the CDR3 is TGCAGTGCTAGAGGGGACAGGGGAGATCAGCCCCAGCATTTT. Translating it yields CSARGDRGDQPQHF.

The chain is built from TRBV7-9 and TRBJ1-1, with 7 bases identical to TRBD1. There are 14 residues in the CDR3. Unmatched junction bases numbered 5, after V lost 3 bases and J lost 4 bases. Germline-derived CDR1 and CDR2 are SEHNR and FQNEAQ (reference sequence). CDR3 region: CASSLTGLSTEAFF. The CDR3 bases are TGTGCCAGCAGCTTGACAGGGCTCAGCACTGAAGCTTTCTTT.

The DNA for the CDR3 is TGTGCCAGCAGTGACGGGGGCCCTGGCTACACCTTC. Encoded protein: CASSDGGPGYTF. The chain joins TRBV2 to TRBJ1-2; possible D gene TRBD1, 6 bases. Germline assignment: CDR1 SNHLY and CDR2 FYNNEI. The CDR3 length is 12 residues. V lost 3 bases and J lost 7, with 9 bases in between.

A remark on this clonotype: A single base separates this from a much larger clone, so it may be a read error. The gene calls are TRBV25-1 and TRBJ1-1; D is ambiguous. Germline V gene data show CDR1 as MGHDK and CDR2 as SYGVNS. The CDR3 runs 11 residues. V was clipped by 4 bases and J by 4 bases, with 4 bases between them. The CDR3 DNA follows: TGTGCCAGCAGTGTAGCCACTGAAGCTTTCTTT. This gives the protein CASSVATEAFF.

The chain combines TRBV2 with TRBJ2-3, with a possible D match to TRBD2 (6 bases). Germline V CDR1 and CDR2: SNHLY, FYNNEI. V dropped 6 bases and J dropped 6 bases, with 16 bases sitting between them. The CDR3 runs 14 residues. The CDR3 region has the DNA TGTGCCAGCAGCCGACTAGTTGTAGCTGATACGCAGTATTTT. Translating it yields CASSRLVVADTQYF.